This TCR beta chain was sequenced in a study of T cells in Graves' hyperthyroidism and ophthalmopathy. Study-wide findings and caveats: A 13 V-J signature model discriminated ophthalmopathy versus stable hyperthyroidism. Most clonotypes expanded in the thyroid (above 0.001) were also present in blood.

Under 3 months was the duration of disease in ophthalmopathy patients, who also had a Clinical Activity Score of at least 3 and a NOSPECS grade of at least 4. Using RNA transcripts as the source, TCR beta CDR3 regions were amplified. With the HTBI primer set, the TCR CDR3 went through a first round of RT-PCR. TCRdb re-called the multiplex PCR reads with MiXCR, one entry per CDR3 protein. The sample contains fewer than 500,000 distinct CDR3 sequences, approximately 14% of which appear only once. This clonotype has ten or more counts. Antigen unknown. Germline V gene sequence: CDR1 SNHLY, CDR2 FYNNEI. Trimming cost V 0 bases and J 1 base, with 19 bases left between them. CDR3 length equals 18 residues.

The specimen sequenced was blood. The J gene is TRBJ2-7, the V gene TRBV2; the D gene is possibly TRBD1 (6 bases). The receptor was isolated from a young woman with Graves' ophthalmopathy. CDR3 amino acids: CASSEALQGRGQSYEQYF. The CDR3 DNA reads TGTGCCAGCAGTGAAGCGCTTCAGGGCAGGGGTCAGTCCTACGAGCAGTACTTC.